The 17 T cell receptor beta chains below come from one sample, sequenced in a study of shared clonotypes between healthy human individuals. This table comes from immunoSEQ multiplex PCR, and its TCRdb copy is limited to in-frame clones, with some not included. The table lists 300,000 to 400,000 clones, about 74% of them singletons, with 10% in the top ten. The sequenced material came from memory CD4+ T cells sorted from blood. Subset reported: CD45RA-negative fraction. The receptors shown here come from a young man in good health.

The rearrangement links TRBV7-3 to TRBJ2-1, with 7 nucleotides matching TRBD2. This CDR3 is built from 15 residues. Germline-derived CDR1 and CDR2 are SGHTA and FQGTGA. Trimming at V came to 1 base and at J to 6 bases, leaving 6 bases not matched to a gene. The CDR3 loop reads CASSLMPAGSNEQFF. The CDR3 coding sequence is TGTGCCAGCAGCTTAATGCCAGCGGGATCCAATGAGCAGTTCTTC. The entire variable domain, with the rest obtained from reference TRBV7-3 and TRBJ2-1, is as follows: GAGVSQTPSNKVTEKGKYVELRCDPISGHTALYWYRQSLGQGPEFLIYFQGTGAADDSGLPNDRFFAVRPEGSVSTLKIQRTERGDSAVYLCASSLMPAGSNEQFFGPGTRLTVL.

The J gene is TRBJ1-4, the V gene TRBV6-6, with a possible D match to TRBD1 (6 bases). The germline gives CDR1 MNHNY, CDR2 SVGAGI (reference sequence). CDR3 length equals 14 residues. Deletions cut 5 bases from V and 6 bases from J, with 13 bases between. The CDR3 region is CASSPGTRDEKLFF. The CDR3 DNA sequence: TGTGCCAGCAGTCCCGGGACAAGGGATGAAAAACTGTTTTTT.

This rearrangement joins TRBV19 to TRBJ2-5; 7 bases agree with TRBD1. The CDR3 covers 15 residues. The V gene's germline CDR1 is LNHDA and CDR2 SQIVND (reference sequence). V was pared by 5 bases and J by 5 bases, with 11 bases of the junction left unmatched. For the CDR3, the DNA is TGTGCCAGTAGTTCCGACAGGGCCGTCCGGGAGACCCAGTACTTC. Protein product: CASSSDRAVRETQYF.

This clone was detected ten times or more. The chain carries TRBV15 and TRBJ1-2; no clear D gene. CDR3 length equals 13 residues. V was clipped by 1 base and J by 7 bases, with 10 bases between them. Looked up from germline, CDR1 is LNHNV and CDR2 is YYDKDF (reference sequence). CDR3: CATSRGTAGGYTF. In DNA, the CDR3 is TGTGCCACCAGCAGAGGGACCGCGGGTGGCTACACCTTC.

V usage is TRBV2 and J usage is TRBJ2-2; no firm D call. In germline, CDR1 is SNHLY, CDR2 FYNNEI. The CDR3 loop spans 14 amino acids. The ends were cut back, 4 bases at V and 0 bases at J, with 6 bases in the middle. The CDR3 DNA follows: TGTGCCAGCAGTGCATCCACGAACACCGGGGAGCTGTTTTTT. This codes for CASSASTNTGELFF. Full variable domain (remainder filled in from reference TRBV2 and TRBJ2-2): EPEVTQTPSHQVTQMGQEVILRCVPISNHLYFYWYRQILGQKVEFLVSFYNNEISEKSEIFDDQFSVERPDGSNFTLKIRSTKLEDSAMYFCASSASTNTGELFFGEGSRLTVL.

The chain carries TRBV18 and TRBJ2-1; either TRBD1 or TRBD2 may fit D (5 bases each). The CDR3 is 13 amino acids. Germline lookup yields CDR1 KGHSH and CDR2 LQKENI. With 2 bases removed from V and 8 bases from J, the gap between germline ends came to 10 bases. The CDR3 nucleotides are TGTGCCAGCTCACCATGGGGGTCCGATGAGCAGTTCTTC. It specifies CASSPWGSDEQFF.

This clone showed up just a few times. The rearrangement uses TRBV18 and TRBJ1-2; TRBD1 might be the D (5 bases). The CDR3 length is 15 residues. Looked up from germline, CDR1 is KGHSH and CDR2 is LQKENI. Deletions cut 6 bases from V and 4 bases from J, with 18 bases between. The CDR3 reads CASSPGSLGVYGYTF. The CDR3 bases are TGTGCCAGCTCCCCCGGTAGTTTGGGGGTCTATGGCTACACCTTC.

The CDR3 coding sequence is TGTGCCAGCAGTGACTCCGGGAGTTTAACAGATACGCAGTATTTT. Translation: CASSDSGSLTDTQYF. This chain connects TRBV6-4 to TRBJ2-3, with D perhaps matching TRBD2 (6 bases). The CDR3 is made up of 15 amino acids. V was cut by 0 bases and J by 3 bases, with 10 bases left in between. CDR1 is MRHNA, CDR2 SNTAGT, per germline.

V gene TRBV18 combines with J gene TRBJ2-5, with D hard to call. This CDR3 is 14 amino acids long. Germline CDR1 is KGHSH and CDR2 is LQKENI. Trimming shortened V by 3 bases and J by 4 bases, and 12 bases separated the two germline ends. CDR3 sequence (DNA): TGTGCCAGCTCACCGAAACCCTCTGGAGAGACCCAGTACTTC. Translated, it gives CASSPKPSGETQYF.

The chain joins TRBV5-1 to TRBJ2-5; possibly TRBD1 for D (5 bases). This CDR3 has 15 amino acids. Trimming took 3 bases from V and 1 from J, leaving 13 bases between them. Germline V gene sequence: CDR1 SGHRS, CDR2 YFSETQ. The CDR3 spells CASSYGQGPQETQYF. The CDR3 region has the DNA TGCGCCAGCAGCTACGGGCAGGGCCCCCAAGAGACCCAGTACTTC.

CDR3 protein: CASCAGQGYTEAFF. The DNA for the CDR3 is TGTGCCAGTTGTGCGGGACAGGGTTACACTGAAGCTTTCTTT. This chain links TRBV19 with TRBJ1-1; 9 bases line up with TRBD1. The CDR3 consists of 14 residues. V was pared by 8 bases and J by 3 bases, with 7 bases of the junction left unmatched. Germline lookup yields CDR1 LNHDA and CDR2 SQIVND (reference sequence).

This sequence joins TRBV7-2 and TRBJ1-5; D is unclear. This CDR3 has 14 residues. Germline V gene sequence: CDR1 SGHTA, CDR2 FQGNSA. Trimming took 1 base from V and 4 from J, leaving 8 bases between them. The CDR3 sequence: CASSLDSFNQPQHF. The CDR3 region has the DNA TGTGCCAGCAGCTTAGACAGCTTTAATCAGCCCCAGCATTTT.

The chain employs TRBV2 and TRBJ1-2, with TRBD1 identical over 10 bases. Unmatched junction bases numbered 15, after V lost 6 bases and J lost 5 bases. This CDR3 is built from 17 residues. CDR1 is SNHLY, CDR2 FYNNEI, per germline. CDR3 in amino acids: CASRGADRGPKRYGYTF. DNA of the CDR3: TGTGCCAGCAGAGGGGCAGACAGGGGGCCAAAGCGATATGGCTACACCTTC.

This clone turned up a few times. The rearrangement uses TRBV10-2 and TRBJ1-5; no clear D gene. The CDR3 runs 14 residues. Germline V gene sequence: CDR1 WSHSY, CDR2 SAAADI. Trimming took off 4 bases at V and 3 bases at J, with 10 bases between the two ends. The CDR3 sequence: CASSAHSNNQPQHF. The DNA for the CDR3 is TGCGCCAGCAGTGCCCACAGCAACAATCAGCCCCAGCATTTT.

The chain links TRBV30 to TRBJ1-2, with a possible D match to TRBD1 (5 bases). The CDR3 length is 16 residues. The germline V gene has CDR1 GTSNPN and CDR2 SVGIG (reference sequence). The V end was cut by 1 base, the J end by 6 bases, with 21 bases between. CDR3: CAWSGEMGVGVHGYTF. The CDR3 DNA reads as TGTGCCTGGAGTGGGGAAATGGGGGTCGGGGTACATGGCTACACCTTC.

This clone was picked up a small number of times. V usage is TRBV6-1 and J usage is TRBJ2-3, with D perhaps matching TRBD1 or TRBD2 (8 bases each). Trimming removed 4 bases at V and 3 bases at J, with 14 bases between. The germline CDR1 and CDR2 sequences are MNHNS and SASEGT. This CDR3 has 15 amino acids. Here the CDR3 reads CASSGQGTRTDTQYF. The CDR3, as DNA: TGTGCCAGCAGTGGACAGGGGACTAGAACAGATACGCAGTATTTT.

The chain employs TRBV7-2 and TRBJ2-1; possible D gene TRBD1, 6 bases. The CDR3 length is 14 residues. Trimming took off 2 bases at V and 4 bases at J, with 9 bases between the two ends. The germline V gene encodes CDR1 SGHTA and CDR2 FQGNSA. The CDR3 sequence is CASSLPQGYNEQFF. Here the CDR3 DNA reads TGTGCCAGCAGCTTACCACAGGGTTACAATGAGCAGTTCTTC.